This T cell receptor (beta chain) was recovered during a study of blood T cell repertoires in COVID-19. Study overall: Samples representing acute and convalescent COVID-19 were sourced from the United States, Italy and Spain. Sources were T cells, B-cell-depleted T cells, or PBMCs; the material itself was cDNA or gDNA.

The protocol was immunoSEQ multiplex PCR, while the TCRdb copy is restricted to in-frame clones and leaves out a portion. The table includes about 68,000 clones, approximately 85% detected once. From germline, CDR1 is LNHDA and CDR2 SQIVND (reference sequence). Trimming at V came to 5 bases and at J to 2 bases, leaving 8 bases not matched to a gene. This CDR3 has 16 residues. The source material was peripheral blood. The chain couples TRBV19 to TRBJ2-3; TRBD1 matches 9 bases. The sequence came from a man aged 50 to 60 with acute or convalescent COVID-19. CDR3 in amino acids: CASSPWDREPTDTQYF. The CDR3 DNA follows: TGTGCCAGTAGTCCTTGGGACAGGGAACCCACAGATACGCAGTATTTT. Filled out from reference TRBV19 and TRBJ2-3, the complete variable domain reads DGGITQSPKYLFRKEGQNVTLSCEQNLNHDAMYWYRQDPGQGLRLIYYSQIVNDFQKGDIAEGYSVSREKKESFPLTVTSAQKNPTAFYLCASSPWDREPTDTQYFGPGTRLTVL.